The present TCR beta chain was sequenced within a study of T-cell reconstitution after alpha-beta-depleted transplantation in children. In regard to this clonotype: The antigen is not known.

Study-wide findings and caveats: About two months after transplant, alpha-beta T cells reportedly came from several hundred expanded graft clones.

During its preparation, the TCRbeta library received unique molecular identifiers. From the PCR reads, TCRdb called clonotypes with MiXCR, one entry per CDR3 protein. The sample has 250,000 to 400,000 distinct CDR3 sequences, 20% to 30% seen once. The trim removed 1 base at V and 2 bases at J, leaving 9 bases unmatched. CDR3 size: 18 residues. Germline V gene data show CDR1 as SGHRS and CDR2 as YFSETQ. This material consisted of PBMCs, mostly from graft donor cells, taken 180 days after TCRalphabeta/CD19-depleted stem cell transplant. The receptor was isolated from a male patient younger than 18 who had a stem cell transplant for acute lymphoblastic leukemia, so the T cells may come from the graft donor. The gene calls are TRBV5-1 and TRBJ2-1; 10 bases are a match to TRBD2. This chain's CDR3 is CASSLSLAGASAYNEQFF. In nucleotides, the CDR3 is TGCGCCAGCAGCTTGTCCCTAGCGGGAGCATCGGCCTACAATGAGCAGTTCTTC.